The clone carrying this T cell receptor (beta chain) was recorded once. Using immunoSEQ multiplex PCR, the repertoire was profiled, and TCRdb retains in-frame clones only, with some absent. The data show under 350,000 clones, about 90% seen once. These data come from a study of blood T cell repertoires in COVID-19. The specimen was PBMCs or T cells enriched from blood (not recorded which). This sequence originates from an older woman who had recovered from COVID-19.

The CDR3, as DNA: TGTGCCAGCAGCGTAGTTTGGGGGACAGGGCCAAACAATGAGCAGTTCTTC. It translates to CASSVVWGTGPNNEQFF. The chain recombines TRBV9 with TRBJ2-1, with 9 bases identical to TRBD1. CDR1 is SGDLS, CDR2 YYNGEE, per germline. This CDR3 contains 17 residues. Losses at the gene ends were 0 bases for V and 5 bases for J; bases not matched to a gene: 9.